The entry below gives a single T cell receptor beta chain sequence along with its context. What it binds is unknown. This record belongs to a study of cytomegalovirus exposure and HLA in healthy donors. Study-wide results and caveats: Exclusion applied to some V segments, including TRBV6-2 and TRBV6-3, as they were indistinguishable. It emerged from a later analysis that several of the most significant clusters appeared to be linked to common viral pathogens. Presence/absence analyses treated sequencing depth as roughly uniform across donors.

The CDR3 is made up of 16 amino acids. Germline CDR1 and CDR2: SGHRS and YFSETQ. V was cut by 2 bases and J by 6 bases, with 18 bases left in between. A multiplex PCR was run with 60 Vbeta primers and 13 Jbeta primers. Sequenced by immunoSEQ multiplex PCR; TCRdb stores in-frame clones only, minus some. This sample has 150,000 to 170,000 clones, with more than 75% found just once. V and J are TRBV5-1 and TRBJ2-4; the D gene is possibly TRBD2 (5 bases). The TCR was taken from a man aged 25-40 years in good health and CMV-seropositive. Sequenced: PBMCs. The CDR3 sequence: CASSLRGFGWGNIQYF. The CDR3 nucleotides read TGCGCCAGCAGCTTAAGAGGGTTCGGATGGGGAAACATTCAGTACTTC.